This T cell receptor (beta chain) was found in a study of control samples from healthy donors and cancer patients (dated by TCRdb to the early 2020s). For CDR1 and CDR2, the germline V gene (reference sequence) lists MNHEY and SMNVEV. From V the trimming removes 3 bases and from J it removes 6 bases, while the gene matches leave 7 bases of the junction unaccounted for. From the cysteine up to the phenylalanine, the CDR3 has a length of 14 residues. The read is trimmed to its CDR3 DNA, 42 bases read in frame from base 1. Library creation used the immunoSEQ multiplex PCR assay. Drawn from immuneACCESS, this table holds only the in-frame rearrangements with V and J called that TCRdb kept. Clones are partly lost; checked studies trace under half to an unresolved V gene and leave the rest unexplained. The sample table contains some 150,000 clones; only one count was recorded for about 90% of them. The ten largest clones add up to less than 8.5% of the sample.

Of note for this clone: Its recognized antigen is unknown. No clone much larger than this one lies a single base away; base qualities are absent.

Sequenced material: blood. The chain joins TRBV27 to TRBJ2-7, with TRBD1 matching 8 junction bases. The origin of this receptor is a man aged 18 to 29 in good health. The CDR3 region has the sequence CASSLGQVALEQYF. The DNA is TGTGCCAGCAGTTTGGGACAGGTGGCCCTCGAGCAGTACTTC.